The next 27 T cell receptor beta chains were all read from a single sample in a study of identical twins. From the 5' RACE reads, TCRdb called clonotypes with MiXCR, one entry per CDR3 protein. The sample has 310,000 or so distinct CDR3 sequences, around 9.7% seen once; the top ten hold 6% to 8.5%. In addition, the sample was reused for a study of yellow fever vaccine responses in identical twins.

Sequenced: CD8+ T cells sorted from blood. The receptors here all came from a young woman in good health.

This clonotype was detected a few times. As DNA, the CDR3 is TGTGCCAGCAGCTTGTTAACGGGGAGGTACAATGAGCAGTTCTTC. This encodes CASSLLTGRYNEQFF. The chain links TRBV7-9 to TRBJ2-1; D might be TRBD2 (6 bases). V lost 3 bases, J lost 4 bases, and 13 bases lay in between. The CDR3 sequence is 15 residues long. Germline CDR1 and CDR2: SEHNR and FQNEAQ (reference sequence).

The gene calls are TRBV19 and TRBJ2-4; D unresolved. This CDR3 region has 16 residues. V shed 5 bases and J shed 0 bases, with 14 bases lying between them. The germline CDR1 and CDR2 sequences are LNHDA and SQIVND (reference sequence). The chain's CDR3 is CASSRRRNLAKNIQYF. The CDR3 DNA sequence: TGTGCCAGTAGTCGACGACGGAACTTAGCCAAAAACATTCAGTACTTC. The whole variable domain, filled in from reference TRBV19 and TRBJ2-4, reads DGGITQSPKYLFRKEGQNVTLSCEQNLNHDAMYWYRQDPGQGLRLIYYSQIVNDFQKGDIAEGYSVSREKKESFPLTVTSAQKNPTAFYLCASSRRRNLAKNIQYFGAGTRLSVL.

The CDR3 reads CASSELGGPNTGELFF. The CDR3, as DNA: TGTGCCAGCAGTGAGTTGGGGGGACCGAACACCGGGGAGCTGTTTTTT. J is TRBJ2-2 and V is TRBV6-4, with D maybe TRBD2 (6 bases). The CDR3 covers 16 residues. V lost 3 bases and J 0 bases, leaving 11 bases between the germline ends. Germline CDR1 MRHNA, CDR2 SNTAGT.

In its sample, this clonotype was seen a few times. The V and J genes are TRBV19 and TRBJ2-7; TRBD1 might be the D (6 bases). Germline-derived CDR1 and CDR2 are LNHDA and SQIVND (reference sequence). V lost 3 bases, J lost 2 bases, and 14 bases lay in between. The CDR3 contains 15 residues. The chain's CDR3 is CASSIKWTAAYEQYF. CDR3 nucleotide sequence: TGTGCCAGTAGTATTAAATGGACAGCCGCCTACGAGCAGTACTTC.

The chain recombines TRBV10-3 with TRBJ2-7, with D possibly TRBD1 on 5 matching bases. Trimming took off 4 bases at V and 7 bases at J, with 23 bases between the two ends. Germline-derived CDR1 and CDR2 are ENHRY and SYGVKD. There are 16 residues in the CDR3. CDR3 protein: CAISGDMDTSRWEQYF. CDR3 DNA sequence: TGTGCCATCAGTGGAGATATGGACACTTCTAGGTGGGAGCAGTACTTC.

This clonotype was observed a few times. This chain joins TRBV20-1 and TRBJ2-2; a weak D match, TRBD1 (7 bases). The CDR3 is made up of 14 amino acids. The ends were cut back, 5 bases at V and 6 bases at J, with 16 bases in the middle. The germline V gene has CDR1 DFQATT and CDR2 SNEGSKA (reference sequence). The CDR3 DNA reads as TGCAGTGCTCAGGGACAGAGGGAGGCCGGGGAGCTGTTTTTT. Translating gives CSAQGQREAGELFF.

This clonotype was observed a few times. The chain uses TRBV15 and TRBJ1-4, with D possibly being TRBD1 (5 bases). The V end lost 2 bases, the J end lost 0 bases, and 13 bases lay between the germline ends. The CDR3 contains 17 residues. Germline CDR1 is LNHNV and CDR2 is YYDKDF (reference sequence). The CDR3 nucleotides are TGTGCCACCAGCAGACCTACCCTGGGGGCAACTAATGAAAAACTGTTTTTT. Amino acid sequence: CATSRPTLGATNEKLFF. Filled out from reference TRBV15 and TRBJ1-4, the complete variable domain reads DAMVIQNPRYQVTQFGKPVTLSCSQTLNHNVMYWYQQKSSQAPKLLFHYYDKDFNNEADTPDNFQSRRPNTSFCFLDIRSPGLGDTAMYLCATSRPTLGATNEKLFFGSGTQLSVL.

This clonotype was counted ten times or more. V and J are TRBV3-1 and TRBJ2-5, with TRBD2 as a possible D gene (5 bases). Germline CDR1 LGHDT, CDR2 YNNKEL (reference sequence). This CDR3 spans 17 amino acids. V was pared by 1 base and J by 1 base, with 16 bases between. CDR3 nucleotides: TGTGCCAGCAGCCAAGGAGGGATAGCCTTCGGCCAAGAGACCCAGTACTTC. It translates to CASSQGGIAFGQETQYF.

At least ten counts were recorded for this clonotype. CDR3 sequence reads: CASSPLEASGASYEQYF. In DNA form, the CDR3 reads TGCGCCAGCAGCCCCCTCGAGGCTAGCGGGGCCTCCTACGAGCAGTACTTC. The genes are TRBV4-1 and TRBJ2-7; 9 nucleotides align to TRBD2. Trimming cost V 4 bases and J 0 bases; bases outside gene matches: 10. Germline-derived CDR1 and CDR2 are MGHRA and YSYEKL. This CDR3 region has 17 residues.

This rearrangement joins TRBV15 to TRBJ2-1, with 7 bases lining up with TRBD2. CDR1 and CDR2 from the germline V gene are LNHNV and YYDKDF (reference sequence). The CDR3 length is 13 residues. The junction had 7 bases not matched to a gene; V was cut back by 5 bases and J by 9 bases. In nucleotides, the CDR3 is TGTGCCACCAGCGGGCGGGAGTCTATTGAGCAGTTCTTC. Its protein product is CATSGRESIEQFF. The full variable domain, in which reference TRBV15 and TRBJ2-1 provide the parts outside the CDR3, is DAMVIQNPRYQVTQFGKPVTLSCSQTLNHNVMYWYQQKSSQAPKLLFHYYDKDFNNEADTPDNFQSRRPNTSFCFLDIRSPGLGDTAMYLCATSGRESIEQFFGPGTRLTVL.

There are many counts of this clonotype. DNA for the CDR3: TGTGCCAGCAGTTTATCAAGGACGGCAGCCTTCTACGAGCAGTACTTC. Protein: CASSLSRTAAFYEQYF. The chain employs TRBV27 and TRBJ2-7, with no clear D. This CDR3 spans 16 amino acids. The V and J ends lost 0 bases and 3 bases respectively, with 15 bases between them. Per germline, CDR1 MNHEY and CDR2 SMNVEV (reference sequence).

This clonotype was recorded at least ten times. The CDR3 is CASSVDSRETQYF. The CDR3 DNA follows: TGTGCCAGCAGTGTGGATTCCCGAGAGACCCAGTACTTC. V usage is TRBV25-1 and J usage is TRBJ2-5; D remains unclear. CDR1 and CDR2 (germline): MGHDK, SYGVNS. V was shortened by 4 bases and J by 4 bases, with 10 bases between the two germline ends. The CDR3 covers 13 residues.

The chain has TRBV27 and TRBJ2-1; 9 positions match TRBD2. Trimming cost V 4 bases and J 2 bases; bases outside gene matches: 15. The CDR3 has 19 amino acids. Per germline, CDR1 MNHEY and CDR2 SMNVEV (reference sequence). The CDR3: CASSSLDGSSGAPYNEQFF. CDR3 DNA: TGTGCCAGCAGTTCCCTGGACGGTTCTAGCGGGGCGCCCTACAATGAGCAGTTCTTC.

The rearrangement uses TRBV5-1 and TRBJ2-1; D not certain. The CDR3 runs to 13 residues. Trimming cost V 2 bases and J 3 bases, with 6 bases left between them. Germline lookup yields CDR1 SGHRS and CDR2 YFSETQ. The CDR3 DNA sequence: TGCGCCAGCAGCTTTCCAGACTACAATGAGCAGTTCTTC. Its protein product is CASSFPDYNEQFF.

This clonotype was seen a handful of times. The V gene is TRBV7-6, the J gene TRBJ2-7; the D gene is possibly TRBD2 (5 bases). The CDR3 contains 13 residues. The germline V gene encodes CDR1 SGHVS and CDR2 FNYEAQ. The V and J ends lost 7 bases and 0 bases respectively, with 10 bases between them. CDR3 coding DNA: TGTGCCAGCACGGGCGGGTACTCCTACGAGCAGTACTTC. Protein product: CASTGGYSYEQYF.

This rearrangement joins TRBV27 to TRBJ2-7; possibly TRBD2 for D (7 bases). The V end lost 8 bases, the J end lost 1 base, and 15 bases lay between the germline ends. There are 14 residues in the CDR3. Germline CDR1 and CDR2: MNHEY and SMNVEV (reference sequence). In DNA, the CDR3 is TGTGCCAGCCGGGGGGCTTCCGTATCCTACGAGCAGTACTTC. This translates into CASRGASVSYEQYF.

This rearrangement joins TRBV7-9 to TRBJ2-7; the D call may be TRBD1 or TRBD2 (5 bases each). This CDR3 has 15 residues. Trimming shortened V by 5 bases and J by 7 bases, and 21 bases separated the two germline ends. The germline gives CDR1 SEHNR, CDR2 FQNEAQ (reference sequence). CDR3 DNA: TGTGCCAGCAGCAACCTCGGGACCCTTGAGTTAGAGCAGTACTTC. Its translation is CASSNLGTLELEQYF.

This clonotype has at least ten counts. The chain links TRBV7-9 to TRBJ2-7; D is uncertain. The CDR3 is made up of 15 amino acids. Germline V gives CDR1 SEHNR, CDR2 FQNEAQ (reference sequence). Trimming stripped 1 base from V and 2 bases from J, with 12 bases between. CDR3 sequence (DNA): TGTGCCAGCAGCTTAGGTAACGGATTCACCTACGAGCAGTACTTC. This sequence encodes CASSLGNGFTYEQYF.

The chain recombines TRBV11-2 with TRBJ2-1; TRBD1 aligns across 7 bases. Germline CDR1 reads SGHAT; CDR2 reads FQNNGV. CDR3 length: 12 amino acids. The junction had 5 bases not matched to a gene; V was cut back by 5 bases and J by 10 bases. This CDR3 reads CASSHWDREQFF. CDR3 sequence (DNA): TGTGCCAGCAGCCATTGGGACAGAGAGCAGTTCTTC. Complete variable domain (other parts from reference TRBV11-2 and TRBJ2-1): EAGVAQSPRYKIIEKRQSVAFWCNPISGHATLYWYQQILGQGPKLLIQFQNNGVVDDSQLPKDRFSAERLKGVDSTLKIQPAKLEDSAVYLCASSHWDREQFFGPGTRLTVL.

This clonotype occurred a few times. V is TRBV11-2 and J is TRBJ2-7, with D possibly matching TRBD1 (6 bases). The CDR3 runs to 15 residues. The V gene lost 0 bases and the J gene lost 4 bases, with 13 bases spanning the gap. Germline CDR1 SGHAT, CDR2 FQNNGV. CDR3 bases: TGTGCCAGCAGCTTAGAGGGGGCCCCAGGGTACGAGCAGTACTTC. It yields the protein CASSLEGAPGYEQYF.

This clonotype was seen once. This rearrangement joins TRBV6-2 or TRBV6-3 to TRBJ2-1; a possible D gene is TRBD2 (7 bases). Germline-derived CDR1 and CDR2 are MNHEY and SVGEGT. The CDR3 loop spans 16 amino acids. Trimming took off 3 bases at V and 0 bases at J, with 12 bases between the two ends. The CDR3 region is CASSYGGGGSYNEQFF. CDR3 nucleotides: TGTGCCAGCAGTTATGGGGGAGGGGGCTCCTACAATGAGCAGTTCTTC.

This clonotype was recorded a few times. The rearrangement links TRBV20-1 to TRBJ2-7, with 13 bases fitting TRBD2. The CDR3 extends over 18 amino acids. V trimming: 0 bases; J trimming: 1 base; junction bases outside the gene matches: 9. Germline V gives CDR1 DFQATT, CDR2 SNEGSKA (reference sequence). CDR3: CSARDTSGRVRESYEQYF. The CDR3 DNA reads TGCAGTGCTAGAGATACTAGCGGGAGGGTTCGTGAGTCCTACGAGCAGTACTTC.

CDR3 bases: TGCGCCAGCAGCCAAGAGGGTCCGGGATCCGGGGAGCTGTTTTTT. It encodes CASSQEGPGSGELFF. The V and J genes are TRBV4-1 and TRBJ2-2, with D perhaps matching TRBD2 (5 bases). Trimming stripped 0 bases from V and 6 bases from J, with 11 bases between. The CDR3 runs to 15 residues. The V gene's germline CDR1 is MGHRA and CDR2 YSYEKL.

This clonotype was detected only a few times. The rearrangement links TRBV4-3 to TRBJ2-1; 9 bases agree with TRBD2. The CDR3 has 16 amino acids. The trim removed 1 base at V and 6 bases at J, leaving 7 bases unmatched. Germline CDR1 LGHNA, CDR2 YSLEER. In DNA form, the CDR3 reads TGCGCCAGCAGCCAAGCCTGGCGGGAGGGCCCCAATGAGCAGTTCTTC. Protein product: CASSQAWREGPNEQFF.

This rearrangement joins TRBV20-1 to TRBJ2-7, with 7 bases identical to TRBD1. Germline V gene sequence: CDR1 DFQATT, CDR2 SNEGSKA (reference sequence). Germline trimming cut 0 bases from V and 3 bases from J; bases unmatched to any gene: 8. This CDR3 has 15 residues. The CDR3 coding sequence is TGCAGTGCTAGAGATATTGCCAGGGGGAGCTACGAGCAGTACTTC. Its translation: CSARDIARGSYEQYF.

V and J are TRBV11-2 and TRBJ1-1; D may be TRBD1 (5 bases). This CDR3 has 15 amino acids. V lost 0 bases and J lost 3, with 11 bases in between. Germline CDR1 SGHAT, CDR2 FQNNGV. CDR3 protein: CASSLDGREDTEAFF. For the CDR3, the DNA is TGTGCCAGCAGCTTAGATGGCAGGGAGGACACTGAAGCTTTCTTT.

This clonotype was detected ten times or more. This chain joins TRBV10-3 and TRBJ2-3; no clear D. Germline-derived CDR1 and CDR2 are ENHRY and SYGVKD. Trimming left V 4 bases short and J 5 bases short, with 4 bases between. The CDR3 is 11 amino acids. CDR3 in amino acids: CAISAIDTQYF. The DNA for the CDR3 is TGTGCCATCAGTGCGATAGATACGCAGTATTTT.